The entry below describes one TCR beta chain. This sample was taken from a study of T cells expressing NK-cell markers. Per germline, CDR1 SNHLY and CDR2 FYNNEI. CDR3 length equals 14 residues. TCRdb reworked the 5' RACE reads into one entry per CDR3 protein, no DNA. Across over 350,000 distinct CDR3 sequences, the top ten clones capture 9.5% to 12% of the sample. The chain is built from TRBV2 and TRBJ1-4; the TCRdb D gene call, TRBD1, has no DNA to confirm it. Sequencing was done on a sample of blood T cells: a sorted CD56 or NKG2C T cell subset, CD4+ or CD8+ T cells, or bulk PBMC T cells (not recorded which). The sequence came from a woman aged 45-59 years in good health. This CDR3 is CASSETGRREKLFF.